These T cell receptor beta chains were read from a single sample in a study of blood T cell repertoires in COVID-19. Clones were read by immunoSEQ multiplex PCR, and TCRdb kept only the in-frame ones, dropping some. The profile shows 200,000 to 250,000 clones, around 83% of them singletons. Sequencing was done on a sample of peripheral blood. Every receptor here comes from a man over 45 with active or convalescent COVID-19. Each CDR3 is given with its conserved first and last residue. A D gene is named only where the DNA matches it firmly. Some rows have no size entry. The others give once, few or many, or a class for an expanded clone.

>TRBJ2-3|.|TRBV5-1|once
TGCGCCAGCAGCTTGTACAGGAGCACAGATACGCAGTATTTT
CASSLYRSTDTQYF
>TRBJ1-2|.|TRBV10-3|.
TGTGCCATCAGTGATTACAGGGACGGCTATGGCTACACCTTC
CAISDYRDGYGYTF
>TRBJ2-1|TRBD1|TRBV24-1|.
TGTGCCACCAGTGACCCTTCCGGGACAGTGGGGAATGAGCAGTTCTTC
CATSDPSGTVGNEQFF
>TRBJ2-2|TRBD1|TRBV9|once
TGTGCCAGCAGCGTAGAAGACAGGGCCAGCACCGGGGAGCTGTTTTTT
CASSVEDRASTGELFF
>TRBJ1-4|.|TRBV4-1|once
TGCGCCAGCAGCCCCAAAGAGGGAGTCAATGAAAAACTGTTTTTT
CASSPKEGVNEKLFF
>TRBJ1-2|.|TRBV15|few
TGTGCCACCAGCAGAGAGAACAGAAACTATGGCTACACCTTC
CATSRENRNYGYTF
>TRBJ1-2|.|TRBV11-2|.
TGTGCCAGCAGCTTAGAGGGAGGGGTCAGGGGAGCTAACTATGGCTACACCTTC
CASSLEGGVRGANYGYTF
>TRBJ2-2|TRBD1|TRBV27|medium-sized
TGTGCCAGCAGTGCCGGGACAGGGGGCGTCGGGGAGCTGTTTTTT
CASSAGTGGVGELFF
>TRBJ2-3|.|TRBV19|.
TGTGCCAGTAGTATCGGGGGCACAGATACGCAGTATTTT
CASSIGGTDTQYF
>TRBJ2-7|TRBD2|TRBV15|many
TGTGCCACCAGCAGAGGGCTAGCGGGGGGATTCTCCTACGAGCAGTACTTC
CATSRGLAGGFSYEQYF
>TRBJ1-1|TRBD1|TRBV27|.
TGTGCCAGCAGTTTAACCCCTAGGGCAGGGGGAACTGAAGCTTTCTTT
CASSLTPRAGGTEAFF
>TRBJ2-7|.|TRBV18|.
TGTGCCAGCTCACAGAACTTAGGACAAGGCGAGCAGTACTTC
CASSQNLGQGEQYF
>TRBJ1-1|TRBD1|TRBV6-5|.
TGTGCCAGCAGTCGAGAACAGGGGGTAACGACTGAAGCTTTCTTT
CASSREQGVTTEAFF
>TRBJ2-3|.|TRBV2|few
TGTGCCAGCAGTGATCGAGGAGCGGTCACAGATACGCAGTATTTT
CASSDRGAVTDTQYF
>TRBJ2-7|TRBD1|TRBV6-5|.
TGTGCCAGCAGTTATCAACTGGACAGGACATACGAGCAGTACTTC
CASSYQLDRTYEQYF
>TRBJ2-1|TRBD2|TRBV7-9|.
TGTGCCAGCAGCTTTTGGGATCGACTAGCGGGCCACAATGAGCAGTTCTTC
CASSFWDRLAGHNEQFF
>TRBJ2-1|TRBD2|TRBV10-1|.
TGCGCCAGCAGCGAAGGACTAGCGGGTTACAATGAGCAGTTCTTC
CASSEGLAGYNEQFF
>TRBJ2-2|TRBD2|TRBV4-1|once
TGCGCCAGCAGCCAGGGTTTAGCGGGAGGGCCGGTCGGGGAGCTGTTTTTT
CASSQGLAGGPVGELFF
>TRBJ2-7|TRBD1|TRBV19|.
TGTGCCAGTAGTCTCCGGACAGGGGTCTACGAGCAGTACTTC
CASSLRTGVYEQYF
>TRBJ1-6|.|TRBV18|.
TGTGCCAGCTCACCTTATCAGGCCTCCCAGGGTTCACCCCTCCACTTT
CASSPYQASQGSPLHF
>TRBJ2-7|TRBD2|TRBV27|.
TGTGCCACCCCTAGCGGGGGTCCGGGGGAGCAGTACTTC
CATPSGGPGEQYF
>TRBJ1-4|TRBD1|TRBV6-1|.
TGTGCCAGCAGTGAGGCCAAACTTGGGACAGGGTACGAAAAACTGTTTTTT
CASSEAKLGTGYEKLFF
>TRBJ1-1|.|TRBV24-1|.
TGTGCCACCAGTGATTTGCTATACACTGAAGCTTTCTTT
CATSDLLYTEAFF
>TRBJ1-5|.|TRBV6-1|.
TGTGCCAGCAGTGATTGGGGGGGCATCAATCAGCCCCAGCATTTT
CASSDWGGINQPQHF
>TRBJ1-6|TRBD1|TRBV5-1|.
TGCGCCAGCAGCTTGAGGGAACAGGGGCCAAGCTCCTATAATTCACCCCTCCACTTT
CASSLREQGPSSYNSPLHF
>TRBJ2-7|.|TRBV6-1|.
TGTGCCAGCAGTGAATGGTACGGACAATCCTACGAGCAGTACTTC
CASSEWYGQSYEQYF
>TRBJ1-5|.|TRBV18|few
TGTGCCAGCTCACCACCCGGGAGAAACAATCAGCCCCAGCATTTT
CASSPPGRNNQPQHF
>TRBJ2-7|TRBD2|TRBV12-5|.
TGTGCTAGTGGTCAAGTAGCGGGTGTTTTCTACGAGCAGTACTTC
CASGQVAGVFYEQYF
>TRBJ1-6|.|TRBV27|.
TGTGCCAGCAGTTTGTTCAGGGATTCACCCCTCCACTTT
CASSLFRDSPLHF
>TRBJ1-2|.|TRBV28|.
TGTGCCAGCAGTTCGCAGGGGTCAGCCAGGAATTATGGCTACACCTTC
CASSSQGSARNYGYTF
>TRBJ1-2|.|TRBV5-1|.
TGCGCCAGCAGCTTGTCCCAGGGGAACACTAACTATGGCTACACCTTC
CASSLSQGNTNYGYTF
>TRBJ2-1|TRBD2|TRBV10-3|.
TGTGCCATCAGCCCCCCGGGACTAGGAGGGCAGTTCTTC
CAISPPGLGGQFF
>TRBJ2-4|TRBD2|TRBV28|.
TGTGCCAGCAGTTTGGGGGGGAGTCAGTACTTC
CASSLGGSQYF
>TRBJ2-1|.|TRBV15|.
TGTGCCACCAGCAGAGACTCTATACAGGGTTTTGGACTCTTC
CATSRDSIQGFGLF
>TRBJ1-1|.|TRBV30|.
TGTGCCTGGAGTGTACTAGGCCAGGCGAACACTGAAGCTTTCTTT
CAWSVLGQANTEAFF
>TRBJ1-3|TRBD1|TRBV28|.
TGTGCCAGCAGTCCACCCACCGGGACAGGGGCCGGAAACACCATATATTTT
CASSPPTGTGAGNTIYF
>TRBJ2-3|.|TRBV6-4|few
TGTGCCAGCAGTGACTCTTGGACATCAGGGACAGATACGCAGTATTTT
CASSDSWTSGTDTQYF